This T cell receptor beta chain derives from a study of T cell responses to AZD1222 COVID-19 vaccine. Study observations and caveats: White British donors predominated, females outnumbered males, and clonal diversity was possibly underestimated. Nearly half of spike-specific TCRs reportedly go after variant regions that carry no mutations. Just six AZD1222 recipients were seropositive at baseline. Every sample of the repertoires postdated the peak T cell response.

The table came from immunoSEQ multiplex PCR; TCRdb's copy has only in-frame clones and leaves some out. The table records around 100,000 clones, around 90% of them present only once. V gave up 9 bases and J gave up 5 bases; unmatched junction bases: 10. Germline assignment: CDR1 ENHRY and CDR2 SYGVKD. The CDR3 sequence is 14 residues long. This clone showed up just once. Its cognate antigen is unknown. The specimen comprised peripheral blood, sampled on day 0 of AZD1222 vaccination. V is TRBV10-3 and J is TRBJ2-1; 7 bases line up with TRBD2. The TCR sequence derives from an adult in good health. The CDR3: CAIKGREDHNEQFF. CDR3 DNA: TGTGCCATTAAAGGGAGGGAGGACCACAATGAGCAGTTCTTC.